This T cell receptor (beta chain) was obtained from a study of T cell changes during pregnancy in multiple sclerosis. Profiled with immunoSEQ multiplex PCR; TCRdb holds only in-frame clones, not every one. The sample has approximately 64,000 clones; 92% are singletons. The material was peripheral blood, obtained in the first trimester of pregnancy. The receptor was isolated from a female donor with multiple sclerosis, enrolled in a pregnancy study.

CDR3 amino acids: CASSLRDSLNGYTF. DNA for the CDR3: TGTGCCAGCAGTCTCCGGGACAGTCTAAATGGCTACACCTTC. V is TRBV28 and J is TRBJ1-2; 7 bases match TRBD1. The CDR3 is made up of 14 amino acids. The germline V gene has CDR1 MDHEN and CDR2 SYDVKM. With V trimmed by 5 bases and J by 6 bases, 9 bases remained unmatched.